Listed below are T cell receptor beta chains from one sample, sequenced in a study of post-analysis software for immune sequencing data. MiXCR, applied by TCRdb to the PCR reads, yields one record per CDR3 protein. The table includes about 400,000 distinct CDR3 sequences, around a third detected once. The sequenced material came from blood. The receptors originated from a girl aged 10-17 years with multiple sclerosis. Each CDR3 is given with its conserved first and last residue. The D gene is left open where the match is weak. The size entry is marked missing in some rows and otherwise reads once, few, many or a size class.

16,TRBD2,-,TRBJ2-5,TRBV6-6,CASSYSTSAGGETQYF,TGTGCCAGCAGTTACTCGACTAGCGCCGGTGGGGAGACCCAGTACTTC
16,-,-,TRBJ2-3,TRBV15,CATSRDWGQSTDTQYF,TGTGCCACCAGCAGAGATTGGGGGCAGAGCACAGATACGCAGTATTTT
16,TRBD1,-,TRBJ1-2,TRBV6-1,CASSEAQQGGYYGYTF,TGTGCCAGCAGTGAAGCGCAACAGGGGGGTTACTATGGCTACACCTTC
14,-,once,TRBJ1-2,TRBV29-1,CSVAGRGASYGYTF,TGCAGCGTTGCTGGGCGGGGGGCGAGCTATGGCTACACCTTC
14,TRBD1,-,TRBJ2-1,TRBV12-3/TRBV12-4,CASTPGQAYNEQFF,TGTGCCAGCACTCCGGGACAGGCCTACAATGAGCAGTTCTTC
14,TRBD1,-,TRBJ1-1,TRBV29-1,CSVVGGQGNTEAFF,TGCAGTGTTGTTGGGGGACAGGGAAACACTGAAGCTTTCTTT
14,-,-,TRBJ2-7,TRBV7-8,CASSPPGGSYEQYF,TGTGCCAGCAGCCCCCCCGGTGGGAGCTACGAGCAGTACTTC
15,-,few,TRBJ1-5,TRBV12-3/TRBV12-4,CASSSQGYSNQPQHF,TGTGCCAGCAGTTCACAGGGATATAGCAATCAGCCCCAGCATTTT
16,-,few,TRBJ1-5,TRBV6-2/TRBV6-3,CASSYRAGNLNQPQHF,TGTGCCAGCAGTTACCGGGCGGGGAACCTCAATCAGCCCCAGCATTTT
16,TRBD1,-,TRBJ2-3,TRBV5-1,CASSRSGQGSSDTQYF,TGCGCCAGCAGCAGAAGTGGACAGGGCAGTTCAGATACGCAGTATTTT
17,TRBD2,-,TRBJ2-1,TRBV5-1,CASSLLTSGGVGDEQFF,TGCGCCAGCAGCTTGTTGACTAGCGGGGGTGTAGGCGATGAGCAGTTCTTC
16,-,-,TRBJ1-5,TRBV12-3/TRBV12-4,CASSLWGAPSNQPQHF,TGTGCCAGCAGTCTTTGGGGGGCACCTAGCAATCAGCCCCAGCATTTT
15,-,-,TRBJ2-2,TRBV5-1,CASSLVLAGTGELFF,TGCGCCAGCAGTTTGGTGCTAGCAGGGACCGGGGAGCTGTTTTTT
15,-,once,TRBJ2-3,TRBV21-1,CASTAAQEPTDTQYF,TGTGCCAGCACCGCCGCCCAGGAACCCACAGATACGCAGTATTTT
13,-,-,TRBJ2-7,TRBV12-3/TRBV12-4,CASGIRGSYEQYF,TGTGCCAGCGGAATTAGGGGCTCCTACGAGCAGTACTTC
12,-,few,TRBJ1-2,TRBV29-1,CSVGEALSGYTF,TGCAGCGTTGGAGAGGCCTTATCTGGCTACACCTTC
14,-,few,TRBJ2-1,TRBV20-1,CSAGRAGGYNEQFF,TGCAGTGCAGGACGAGCGGGCGGCTACAATGAGCAGTTCTTC
15,-,few,TRBJ1-5,TRBV10-3,CATEIGDPGNQPQHF,TGTGCCACAGAAATCGGGGATCCGGGCAATCAGCCCCAGCATTTT
14,TRBD1,few,TRBJ2-1,TRBV12-3/TRBV12-4,CASSSGTGLNEQFF,TGTGCCAGCAGTTCCGGGACAGGGCTCAATGAGCAGTTCTTC
15,TRBD1,few,TRBJ1-1,TRBV7-3,CASSLGQGLGTEAFF,TGTGCCAGCAGCTTGGGACAGGGGCTGGGCACTGAAGCTTTCTTT
14,-,-,TRBJ1-1,TRBV29-1,CSVDVQGGGTEAFF,TGCAGCGTTGACGTACAGGGAGGAGGGACTGAAGCTTTCTTT
15,TRBD1,-,TRBJ1-1,TRBV29-1,CSVEEMTGWDTEAFF,TGCAGCGTTGAAGAGATGACAGGGTGGGATACTGAAGCTTTCTTT
15,-,-,TRBJ2-7,TRBV11-2,CASSSLLYNSYEQYF,TGTGCCAGCAGCTCGTTACTCTACAACTCCTACGAGCAGTACTTC
16,TRBD2,few,TRBJ2-4,TRBV7-8,CASSLSGVGAKNIQYF,TGTGCCAGCAGCCTTAGCGGGGTGGGCGCCAAAAACATTCAGTACTTC
15,-,-,TRBJ1-6,TRBV5-1,CASMHGQGSNSPLHF,TGCGCCAGCATGCACGGGCAGGGGAGCAATTCACCCCTCCACTTT
14,-,few,TRBJ1-1,TRBV12-3/TRBV12-4,CASSPRSLGTEAFF,TGTGCCAGCAGTCCACGCAGCCTAGGTACTGAAGCTTTCTTT
15,TRBD2,-,TRBJ2-2,TRBV10-3,CAISESGLATGERFF,TGTGCCATCAGTGAGTCCGGACTAGCCACCGGGGAGCGGTTTTTT
14,-,few,TRBJ2-5,TRBV12-3/TRBV12-4,CASSFQLQGETQYF,TGTGCCAGCAGTTTTCAGTTACAGGGAGAGACCCAGTACTTC
14,-,few,TRBJ2-7,TRBV12-3/TRBV12-4,CASSFSYGSYEQYF,TGTGCCAGCAGTTTTTCGTACGGCTCCTACGAGCAGTACTTC
13,-,-,TRBJ2-3,TRBV28,CASSLLNWGTQYF,TGTGCCAGCAGTTTGTTAAACTGGGGTACGCAGTATTTT
15,-,many,TRBJ2-1,TRBV7-2,CASSLEMRGGNEQFF,TGTGCCAGCAGCCTCGAGATGAGAGGGGGCAATGAGCAGTTCTTC
17,TRBD2,few,TRBJ2-7,TRBV11-2,CASSSINRAGGPYEQYF,TGTGCCAGCAGCTCGATCAACCGGGCGGGGGGACCGTACGAGCAGTACTTC
12,-,-,TRBJ1-1,TRBV30,CAWSVTLAEAFF,TGTGCCTGGAGTGTAACCCTTGCTGAAGCTTTCTTT
15,-,-,TRBJ1-4,TRBV9,CASSVGVQPNEKLFF,TGTGCCAGCAGCGTAGGGGTACAGCCTAATGAAAAACTGTTTTTT
14,TRBD2,-,TRBJ2-5,TRBV3-1,CASSATGTKETQYF,TGTGCCAGCAGCGCTACTGGGACTAAGGAGACCCAGTACTTC
16,TRBD2,-,TRBJ2-3,TRBV7-2,CASSLYPGGRADTQYF,TGTGCCAGCAGCTTATACCCGGGGGGGAGGGCAGATACGCAGTATTTT
16,-,-,TRBJ2-5,TRBV20-1,CSAVIRGRAYQETQYF,TGCAGTGCTGTTATAAGGGGTAGGGCGTACCAAGAGACCCAGTACTTC
15,-,-,TRBJ2-1,TRBV5-1,CASSLGRIAHNEQFF,TGCGCCAGCAGCTTAGGGAGGATCGCCCACAATGAGCAGTTCTTC
8,-,-,TRBJ1-2,TRBV20-1,CSVYGYTF,TGCAGCGTCTATGGCTACACCTTC
14,-,-,TRBJ2-3,TRBV12-3/TRBV12-4,CASSLDPPPDAQYF,TGTGCCAGCAGTCTTGACCCGCCACCAGATGCGCAGTATTTT
15,TRBD1,-,TRBJ2-7,TRBV5-1,CASSALRDRGYEQYF,TGCGCCAGCAGCGCGCTCCGGGACAGGGGGTACGAGCAGTACTTC
14,-,few,TRBJ2-1,TRBV11-1,CASSLSRAPNEQFF,TGTGCCAGCAGCCTCAGCCGGGCCCCCAATGAGCAGTTCTTC
14,-,-,TRBJ2-5,TRBV7-2,CASSLAGRTETQYF,TGTGCCAGCAGCTTGGCGGGGAGAACAGAGACCCAGTACTTC
15,TRBD1,few,TRBJ1-1,TRBV5-1,CASSSGQDANTEAFF,TGCGCCAGCAGCTCCGGACAGGACGCCAACACTGAAGCTTTCTTT
17,-,-,TRBJ1-1,TRBV20-1,CSAPPPTGVWTNTEAFF,TGCAGTGCCCCTCCCCCTACAGGAGTATGGACGAACACTGAAGCTTTCTTT
15,-,-,TRBJ2-5,TRBV6-5,CASSRGDSGGQTQYF,TGTGCCAGCAGTCGGGGGGACAGTGGGGGACAGACCCAGTACTTC
16,TRBD2,-,TRBJ2-1,TRBV7-3,CASSLLASGVKNEQFF,TGTGCCAGCAGCTTATTAGCTAGCGGGGTAAAGAATGAGCAGTTCTTC
12,-,few,TRBJ2-1,TRBV24-1,CATSAGYNEQFF,TGTGCCACCAGCGCAGGGTACAATGAGCAGTTCTTC
15,-,few,TRBJ2-7,TRBV3-1,CASSQEGGGFHEQYF,TGTGCCAGCAGCCAAGAAGGGGGGGGGTTTCACGAGCAGTACTTC
14,-,-,TRBJ1-5,TRBV9,CASSVGAGKQPQHF,TGTGCCAGCAGCGTAGGTGCGGGGAAGCAGCCCCAGCATTTT
15,-,few,TRBJ1-5,TRBV7-2,CASSLAGVSHQPQHF,TGTGCCAGCAGCTTAGCGGGGGTCTCCCATCAGCCCCAGCATTTT
15,TRBD1,-,TRBJ1-6,TRBV7-6,CASSLMTGSNSPLHF,TGTGCCAGCAGTCTCATGACAGGGTCTAATTCACCCCTCCACTTT
15,-,-,TRBJ1-6,TRBV6-6,CASSSGRGGPSPLHF,TGTGCCAGCAGCTCGGGAAGGGGGGGGCCTTCACCCCTCCACTTT
17,TRBD1,-,TRBJ1-1,TRBV11-2,CASSLDRAGGTNTEAFF,TGTGCCAGCAGCTTAGATAGAGCAGGGGGCACGAACACTGAAGCTTTCTTT
14,-,-,TRBJ1-2,TRBV30,CASQRNGVNYGYTF,TGTGCCTCCCAGAGGAACGGTGTTAACTATGGCTACACCTTC
15,-,-,TRBJ2-1,TRBV9,CASSVSELNYNEQFF,TGTGCCAGCAGCGTATCGGAGTTAAACTACAATGAGCAGTTCTTC
13,-,-,TRBJ2-3,TRBV25-1,CASIRSGENTQYF,TGTGCCAGCATTCGGTCAGGAGAGAATACGCAGTATTTT
17,TRBD2,-,TRBJ2-1,TRBV7-2,CASSLPTSYRSYNEQFF,TGTGCCAGCAGCTTACCGACTAGCTACCGCTCCTACAATGAGCAGTTCTTC
14,-,-,TRBJ2-5,TRBV6-5,CASSYSGGRETQYF,TGTGCCAGCAGTTATTCGGGGGGCCGGGAGACCCAGTACTTC